Shown below are 20 T cell receptor beta chains from a single sample sequenced in a study of CD8 T cells in ankylosing spondylitis. TCRdb reprocessed the 5' RACE reads via MiXCR and lists one record per CDR3 protein. Among about 130,000 distinct CDR3 sequences listed, roughly 8.8% were seen once. Sequenced input: blood, either unsorted or a sorted T cell fraction (not recorded which). The source of these receptors is a male donor with ankylosing spondylitis or in good health (not recorded which).

In its sample, this clonotype was seen many times. The gene calls are TRBV4-3 and TRBJ2-1; 14 bases map to TRBD2. Losses at the gene ends were 3 bases for V and 3 bases for J; bases not matched to a gene: 4. CDR1 and CDR2 (germline): LGHNA, YSLEER. The CDR3 has 17 residues. CDR3 nucleotides: TGCGCCAGCAGCCAGAGACTAGCGGGAGGGTACTACAATGAGCAGTTCTTC. Translation gives CASSQRLAGGYYNEQFF.

The J gene is TRBJ1-2, the V gene TRBV6-5; 9 positions agree with TRBD1. J lost 8 bases, V lost 8 bases, and 12 bases had no gene match. From germline, CDR1 is MNHEY and CDR2 SVGAGI. This CDR3 is built from 14 residues. This chain's CDR3 is CASCWTGEGSGYTF. The CDR3, as DNA: TGTGCCAGCTGTTGGACAGGGGAAGGAAGCGGCTACACCTTC.

Concerning this clonotype itself: Germline and junction disagree at one end, which may indicate a read error. The chain combines TRBV20-1 with TRBJ2-3, with 8 bases that match TRBD2. CDR1 and CDR2 from the germline V gene are DFQATT and SNEGSKA (reference sequence). The CDR3 loop spans 15 amino acids. Here the CDR3 reads CCARNLAGLTDTQYF. CDR3 sequence (DNA): TGCTGTGCTAGAAATTTAGCGGGACTCACAGATACGCAGTATTTT.

In this sample, this clonotype turned up many times. The chain uses TRBV5-1 and TRBJ2-7; D not resolved. This CDR3 contains 14 residues. Germline V gives CDR1 SGHRS, CDR2 YFSETQ. Trimming took off 0 bases at V and 4 bases at J, with 11 bases between the two ends. For the CDR3, the DNA is TGCGCCAGCAGCTTGGCATTAGGGCTATACGAGCAGTACTTC. Its translation: CASSLALGLYEQYF. Full variable domain (rest looked up from reference TRBV5-1 and TRBJ2-7): KAGVTQTPRYLIKTRGQQVTLSCSPISGHRSVSWYQQTPGQGLQFLFEYFSETQRNKGNFPGRFSGRQFSNSRSEMNVSTLELGDSALYLCASSLALGLYEQYFGPGTRLTVT.

Only a few counts were recorded for this clonotype. The chain employs TRBV7-9 and TRBJ2-5; D may correspond to TRBD1 or TRBD2 (5 bases each). Germline loops: CDR1 SEHNR, CDR2 FQNEAQ (reference sequence). The CDR3 sequence is 16 residues long. Trimming took 2 bases from V and 2 from J, leaving 15 bases between them. Written as DNA, the CDR3 is TGTGCCAGCAGCTTATTGGACACGGGGTTGCAAGAGACCCAGTACTTC. This translates into CASSLLDTGLQETQYF.

This clonotype was picked up a small number of times. The chain combines TRBV12-3 or TRBV12-4 with TRBJ2-1; 7 nucleotides line up with TRBD2. The ends lost 3 bases at V and 3 bases at J; junction bases unmatched: 5. This CDR3 is built from 15 residues. The CDR3 loop reads CASSFAGAGYNEQFF. For the CDR3, the DNA is TGTGCCAGCAGTTTTGCGGGAGCCGGCTACAATGAGCAGTTCTTC.

This chain joins TRBV21-1 and TRBJ2-1; the D segment call TRBD2 is taken from the table without a DNA check. TRBV21-1 is an annotated pseudogene. The CDR3 is 15 residues long. This chain's CDR3 is CASSTNSGTYNEQFF. The CDR3 coding sequence is TGTGCCAGCAGCACCAACAGCGGGACCTACAATGAGCAGTTCTTC.

This clonotype came up many times. The V call is TRBV5-1, the J call TRBJ2-7; no clear D. V lost 5 bases to trimming and J lost 2 bases, with 17 bases between them. The germline V gene encodes CDR1 SGHRS and CDR2 YFSETQ. The CDR3 is made up of 15 amino acids. The CDR3, as DNA: TGCGCCAGCAGTCTTCTATTTGGCGAGACCTACGAGCAGTACTTC. Translation gives CASSLLFGETYEQYF.

This clonotype was counted at least ten times. The J gene is TRBJ2-5, the V gene TRBV24-1, with D possibly TRBD2 on 5 matching bases. Germline V CDR1 and CDR2: KGHDR, SFDVKD. V lost 9 bases and J 7 bases, leaving 14 bases between the germline ends. This CDR3 region has 12 residues. The CDR3: CATRARAGTQYF. As DNA, the CDR3 is TGTGCCACCCGTGCGCGGGCCGGGACCCAGTACTTC.

Of note for this clonotype: A single base separates this from a much larger clone, so it may be a read error. The chain links TRBV20-1 to TRBJ2-5, with D possibly TRBD2 on 5 matching bases. Germline-derived CDR1 and CDR2 are DFQATT and SNEGSKA (reference sequence). The CDR3 is 15 residues long. The CDR3 nucleotides read TGCAGTGCTAGAGAAAGGCTAGCTCCTCAAGCGACCCAGTACTTC. Translation gives CSARERLAPQATQYF.

The genes are TRBV6-2 or TRBV6-3 and TRBJ2-7, with 7 bases identical to TRBD1. The CDR3 is 12 residues long. After removal of 5 bases from V and 5 bases from J, the junction contained 3 bases not matched to a gene. Germline values: CDR1 MNHEY, CDR2 SVGEGT. CDR3 loop: CASSRQGNEQYF. CDR3 coding DNA: TGTGCCAGCAGTCGACAGGGTAACGAGCAGTACTTC.

With regard to this clonotype: This may come from a read error, since a much larger clone is one base off. The chain employs TRBV5-1 and TRBJ2-6, with D possibly matching TRBD1 (5 bases). Germline V CDR1 and CDR2: SGHRS, YFSETQ. The CDR3 sequence is 15 residues long. CDR3 in amino acids: CASSLVSSGANGLTF. The CDR3 bases are TGCGCCAGCAGCTTGGTAAGCTCTGGGGCCAACGGCCTGACTTTC.

This clonotype was detected ten times or more. The chain combines TRBV9 with TRBJ1-6; D is undetermined. The V end was cut by 0 bases, the J end by 7 bases, with 14 bases between. Germline V gene sequence: CDR1 SGDLS, CDR2 YYNGEE. CDR3 length: 16 amino acids. The CDR3 spells CASSVDSMGSNSPLHF. CDR3 nucleotide sequence: TGTGCCAGCAGCGTAGATTCTATGGGCAGCAATTCACCCCTCCACTTT. Drawing the rest from reference TRBV9 and TRBJ1-6, the complete variable domain is DSGVTQTPKHLITATGQRVTLRCSPRSGDLSVYWYQQSLDQGLQFLIQYYNGEERAKGNILERFSAQQFPDLHSELNLSSLELGDSALYFCASSVDSMGSNSPLHFGNGTRLTVT.

At least ten counts were recorded for this clonotype. The chain employs TRBV20-1 and TRBJ2-7, with a weak D call TRBD2 (6 bases). This CDR3 region has 14 residues. V lost 6 bases to trimming and J lost 4 bases, with 19 bases between them. Germline V gene data show CDR1 as DFQATT and CDR2 as SNEGSKA (reference sequence). In DNA, the CDR3 is TGCAGTGCAGGGTTTGGGACTGCTGCTTACGAGCAGTACTTC. It translates to CSAGFGTAAYEQYF.

The chain combines TRBV15 with TRBJ2-5; 8 bases map to TRBD1. CDR3 length: 16 amino acids. V was pared by 6 bases and J by 2 bases, with 11 bases of the junction left unmatched. The V gene's germline CDR1 is LNHNV and CDR2 YYDKDF (reference sequence). The CDR3 DNA sequence: TGTGCCACCAGAAAGGTCCGGTGGGACAGGCAAGAGACCCAGTACTTC. Protein: CATRKVRWDRQETQYF.

In this sample, this clonotype turned up many times. V usage is TRBV11-2 and J usage is TRBJ2-5; D unresolved. CDR1 is SGHAT and CDR2 is FQNNGV in the germline V gene. The CDR3 is 13 amino acids. Trimming took off 3 bases at V and 5 bases at J, with 10 bases between the two ends. CDR3 region: CASSFSVGETQYF. The CDR3 DNA is TGTGCCAGCAGCTTCTCTGTTGGGGAGACCCAGTACTTC.

The chain employs TRBV28 and TRBJ2-7, with 8 bases lining up with TRBD2. The germline CDR1 and CDR2 sequences are MDHEN and SYDVKM. This CDR3 region has 13 residues. The V and J ends lost 6 bases and 5 bases, in that order; junction bases with no gene match: 6. CDR3 DNA sequence: TGTGCCAGCAGCGGGGGGGGAGTCCACGAGCAGTACTTC. As protein: CASSGGGVHEQYF.

The chain is built from TRBV18 and TRBJ1-1; D remains unclear. The CDR3 covers 13 residues. Germline V gene data show CDR1 as KGHSH and CDR2 as LQKENI. V lost 6 bases and J lost 4, with 12 bases in between. CDR3 region: CASSSTKGTEAFF. Here the CDR3 DNA reads TGTGCCAGCTCGTCGACAAAGGGCACTGAAGCTTTCTTT. Drawing the rest from reference TRBV18 and TRBJ1-1, the complete variable domain is NAGVMQNPRHLVRRRGQEARLRCSPMKGHSHVYWYRQLPEEGLKFMVYLQKENIIDESGMPKERFSAEFPKEGPSILRIQQVVRGDSAAYFCASSSTKGTEAFFGQGTRLTVV.

The sample holds many counts of this clonotype. V and J are TRBV3-1 and TRBJ2-2; 8 bases are a match to TRBD2. From germline, CDR1 is LGHDT and CDR2 YNNKEL (reference sequence). Trimming removed 1 base from V and 8 bases from J; junction bases left unmatched: 6. CDR3 length: 15 amino acids. CDR3 coding DNA: TGTGCCAGCAGCCAAGGACTAGCGAGATTGGGGGAGCTGTTTTTT. This codes for CASSQGLARLGELFF.

The table lists this clonotype with many counts. The chain combines TRBV29-1 with TRBJ2-3; TRBD2 matches at 7 bases. V lost 0 bases to trimming and J lost 3 bases; unmatched junction nucleotides: 6. The CDR3 extends over 15 amino acids. Germline V gene data show CDR1 as SQVTM and CDR2 as ANQGSEA. CDR3 in DNA: TGCAGCGTTGAAGAGGGGACTACCGTGACAGATACGCAGTATTTT. Its protein product is CSVEEGTTVTDTQYF.